These 16 T cell receptor beta chains share one sample of origin, sequenced in a study of blood T cells in healthy people across ages. A J-beta primer mix and a sample-barcoded 5' primer were used in a second PCR of roughly 7 to 12 cycles. TCRdb used MiXCR to reprocess the 5' RACE reads, holding one entry per CDR3 protein. The sample records some 1.5 million distinct CDR3 sequences, roughly 28% being singletons. The sample taken for sequencing was blood. All receptors derive from a woman aged 25 to 45 in good health.

Comments on this clonotype: This could be a read error, since a much larger clone is one nucleotide away. The CDR3 DNA follows: TGTGCCAGCGGCTTCGAGGGGTACGAGCAGTTCTTC. It translates to CASGFEGYEQFF. This chain connects TRBV7-2 to TRBJ2-1; D is perhaps TRBD1 or TRBD2 (5 bases each). The CDR3 loop spans 12 amino acids. Germline CDR1 SGHTA, CDR2 FQGNSA.

This sequence joins TRBV15 and TRBJ2-7, with D perhaps matching TRBD2 (6 bases). The length of the CDR3 is 12 residues. CDR1 LNHNV and CDR2 YYDKDF come from the germline V gene (reference sequence). Trimming removed 4 bases at V and 5 bases at J, with 9 bases between. The chain's CDR3 is CATSKGLDEQYF. CDR3 coding DNA: TGTGCCACCAGCAAGGGACTGGACGAGCAGTACTTC. The variable domain in full, completed from reference TRBV15 and TRBJ2-7, reads DAMVIQNPRYQVTQFGKPVTLSCSQTLNHNVMYWYQQKSSQAPKLLFHYYDKDFNNEADTPDNFQSRRPNTSFCFLDIRSPGLGDTAMYLCATSKGLDEQYFGPGTRLTVT.

This chain links TRBV4-3 with TRBJ1-6; D might be TRBD1 (6 bases). Germline V gene sequence: CDR1 LGHNA, CDR2 YSLEER. V dropped 5 bases and J dropped 9 bases, with 20 bases sitting between them. CDR3 length: 16 residues. CDR3: CASSDRTVLHSSPLHF. The CDR3 DNA follows: TGCGCCAGCAGCGATCGGACAGTTCTCCACAGTTCACCCCTCCACTTT.

J is TRBJ2-5 and V is TRBV5-1, with 8 bases lining up with TRBD2. The V segment lost 0 bases and the J segment 5 bases; nucleotides outside the gene matches: 12. The CDR3 is 17 amino acids. Germline CDR1 and CDR2: SGHRS and YFSETQ. The CDR3 reads CASSLEQKAGAVETQYF. CDR3 nucleotides: TGCGCCAGCAGCTTGGAACAGAAAGCGGGAGCCGTTGAGACCCAGTACTTC.

In its sample, this clonotype was seen a few times. CDR3 DNA: TGTGCCAGCAGCCAAGGGCCGGGCAAAGGTTATGGCTACACCTTC. Protein product: CASSQGPGKGYGYTF. This chain uses TRBV4-2 with TRBJ1-2; D gene unclear. Trimming left V 1 base short and J 5 bases short, with 14 bases between. This CDR3 has 15 residues. Germline V gene sequence: CDR1 LGHNA, CDR2 YNFKEQ.

As DNA, the CDR3 is TGCAGCGTTGCAGAGTTGAGCTCCTACAATGAGCAGTTCTTC. Its translation: CSVAELSSYNEQFF. The chain employs TRBV29-1 and TRBJ2-1; D uncertain. The ends were cut back, 4 bases at V and 0 bases at J, with 10 bases in the middle. CDR3 length: 14 amino acids. Germline assignment: CDR1 SQVTM and CDR2 ANQGSEA.

This sequence joins TRBV9 and TRBJ2-6; D is uncertain. Per germline, CDR1 SGDLS and CDR2 YYNGEE. CDR3 length: 15 residues. Trimming left V 0 bases short and J 4 bases short, with 8 bases between. For the CDR3, the DNA is TGTGCCAGCAGCGTAGGGGATACCGGGGCCAACGTCCTGACTTTC. Protein sequence: CASSVGDTGANVLTF.

V and J are TRBV4-1 and TRBJ2-1; D is uncertain. Deletions cut 0 bases from V and 0 bases from J, with 12 bases between. This CDR3 comprises 17 residues. CDR1 is MGHRA and CDR2 is YSYEKL in the germline V gene. CDR3 sequence: CASSQDEAGSSYNEQFF. CDR3 nucleotides: TGCGCCAGCAGCCAAGATGAGGCTGGAAGCTCCTACAATGAGCAGTTCTTC.

As regards this clonotype: This may stem from a read error, because a much larger clone lies one nucleotide away. The rearrangement uses TRBV6-5 and TRBJ2-7, with 8 bases lining up with TRBD2. CDR1 is MNHEY, CDR2 SVGAGI, per germline. The CDR3 length is 14 residues. CDR3 in DNA: TGTGTCAGCAGTCGCCAGCGGGAGAACTACGAGCAGTACTTC. Translated: CVSSRQRENYEQYF.

In this sample, this clonotype turned up once. This chain joins TRBV12-3 or TRBV12-4 and TRBJ2-1; 7 bases match TRBD2. CDR3 length equals 15 residues. J was trimmed by 8 bases and V by 2 bases; bases with no gene match: 9. The CDR3 nucleotides are TGTGCCAGCAGTTTACGCGGGAGTCCGCGGGATGAGCAGTTCTTC. Translation gives CASSLRGSPRDEQFF.

In regard to this clonotype: Germline and junction disagree at one end, which may indicate a read error. This sequence joins TRBV7-6 and TRBJ2-4; the D is unclear. The J call may not be correct, given that the DNA end is closer to TRBJ2-7. CDR3 length: 15 residues. Germline V gene data show CDR1 as SGHVS and CDR2 as FNYEAQ. The CDR3 region has the DNA TGTGCCTGCAGCCCCGGTGTTACAGACCGCTACGAGCAGTACTTC. This sequence encodes CACSPGVTDRYEQYF.

This clonotype was seen more than once but under ten times. This chain connects TRBV5-1 to TRBJ1-1; 9 bases line up with TRBD1. The germline V gene encodes CDR1 SGHRS and CDR2 YFSETQ. The CDR3 runs to 17 residues. J was trimmed by 4 bases and V by 3 bases; bases with no gene match: 13. CDR3 loop: CASSSGDREFVSTEAFF. The CDR3 region has the DNA TGCGCCAGCAGCTCCGGGGACAGGGAATTCGTAAGCACTGAAGCTTTCTTT.

The chain has TRBV5-1 and TRBJ1-6; D is unclear. CDR1 is SGHRS and CDR2 is YFSETQ in the germline V gene. The CDR3 spans 14 residues. The V end lost 6 bases, the J end lost 0 bases, and 7 bases lay between the germline ends. CDR3 in DNA: TGCGCCAGCAAGAGGGACTCCTATAATTCACCCCTCCACTTT. It translates to CASKRDSYNSPLHF.

The table lists this clonotype with a count of one. The chain employs TRBV20-1 and TRBJ1-3; possible D gene TRBD1, 5 bases. The CDR3 loop spans 12 amino acids. CDR1 and CDR2 (germline): DFQATT, SNEGSKA (reference sequence). V lost 6 bases, J lost 7 bases, and 13 bases lay in between. CDR3 amino acids: CSAEVGRNTIYF. The CDR3, as DNA: TGCAGTGCGGAGGTGGGGCGGAACACCATATATTTT.

This clonotype was seen repeatedly, ten times or more. V usage is TRBV15 and J usage is TRBJ2-5; D possibly corresponds to TRBD2 (7 bases). Per germline, CDR1 LNHNV and CDR2 YYDKDF (reference sequence). Trimming cost V 0 bases and J 2 bases, with 10 bases left between them. The CDR3 spans 15 residues. As DNA, the CDR3 is TGTGCCACCAGCAGAGATGGGGGGGCACAAGAGACCCAGTACTTC. Encoded protein: CATSRDGGAQETQYF.

In its sample, this clonotype was seen a few times. The chain carries TRBV6-1 and TRBJ1-6, with a weak D call TRBD1 (5 bases). The CDR3 contains 14 residues. Germline CDR1 MNHNS, CDR2 SASEGT. Between the trimmed V and J ends, which lost 10 bases and 8 bases, there was a span of 18 bases. CDR3 coding DNA: TGTGCCACAGACCGGGACCTCATGGATTCACCCCTCCACTTT. Translated, it gives CATDRDLMDSPLHF.